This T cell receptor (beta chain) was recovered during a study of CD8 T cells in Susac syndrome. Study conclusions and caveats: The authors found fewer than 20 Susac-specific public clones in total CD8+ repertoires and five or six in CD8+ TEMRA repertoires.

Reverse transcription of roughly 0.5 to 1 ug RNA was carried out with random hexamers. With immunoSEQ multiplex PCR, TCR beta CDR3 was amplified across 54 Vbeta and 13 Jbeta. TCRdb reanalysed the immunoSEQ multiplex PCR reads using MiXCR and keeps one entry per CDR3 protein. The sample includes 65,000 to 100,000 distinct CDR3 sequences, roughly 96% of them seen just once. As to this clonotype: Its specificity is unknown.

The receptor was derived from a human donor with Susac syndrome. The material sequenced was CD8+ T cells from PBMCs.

CDR3 nucleotides: TGCAGCGGAATCCCGAGAGGGGACAATGAGCAGTTCTTC. This gives the protein CSGIPRGDNEQFF. The chain has TRBV29-1 and TRBJ2-1; D may correspond to TRBD1 or TRBD2 (5 bases each). V dropped 7 bases and J dropped 5 bases, with 15 bases sitting between them. Germline V CDR1 and CDR2: SQVTM, ANQGSEA. The CDR3 runs 13 residues.